This T cell receptor beta chain stems from a study of cytomegalovirus exposure and HLA in healthy donors. Looking at the study overall: It was reported in a later analysis that the same platform had been used for the roughly 130 validation repertoires as for the roughly 670 first-cohort repertoires.

Trimming took 0 bases from V and 4 from J, leaving 10 bases between them. The CDR3 is made up of 15 amino acids. Germline V lookup: CDR1 LGHNA, CDR2 YNFKEQ. Some clones are missing from TCRdb's copy, which holds only in-frame ones; the method was immunoSEQ multiplex PCR. The sample shows about 160,000 clones, roughly nine tenths of them seen only once. The sample holds one count of this clone. The receptor was derived from a woman in her 30s in good health and CMV-seronegative. The source material was PBMCs. The genes are TRBV4-2 and TRBJ2-1; maybe TRBD1 (5 bases). The CDR3 region is CASSQDPNRYNEQFF. Written as DNA, the CDR3 is TGTGCCAGCAGCCAAGATCCGAACAGGTACAATGAGCAGTTCTTC.